Sequencing of this T cell receptor (beta chain) was carried out in a study of blood T cell repertoires in COVID-19. Looking at the study overall: The United States, Italy and Spain were the sources of the acute and convalescent COVID-19 samples.

Everyone who took part was roughly 18 to 89 years old, and they came from about 25 US areas. Self-reported history from a screening survey and questionnaire set each donor's cohort. V lost 3 bases, J lost 3 bases, and 10 bases stayed unmatched. The germline gives CDR1 DFQATT, CDR2 SNEGSKA (reference sequence). This CDR3 is 16 amino acids long. This clone was counted a single time. Study processing details: Nucleated cell number was recorded as an estimate derived from reference gene primer amplification. Measured with immunoSEQ multiplex PCR; TCRdb has only the in-frame clones, and not every one. V and J calls and clone size come straight from that table; D and trimming were deduced from the DNA. The sample lists under 200,000 clones, about 90% seen once, with roughly 7% in the top ten.

The sample comprised PBMCs or T cells enriched from blood (not recorded which). The chain is built from TRBV20-1 and TRBJ2-3, with 9 bases lining up with TRBD1. This receptor was identified in a woman aged 45-65 years who had recovered from COVID-19. The CDR3 sequence is CSASSGTGRSTDTQYF. The CDR3 nucleotides read TGCAGTGCTAGTTCCGGGACAGGGAGGAGTACAGATACGCAGTATTTT.